The clone carrying this TCR beta chain was detected many times. Its antigen is not known. These data belong to a study of spatial heterogeneity in lung cancer. Whole-study context: Within tumor regions, the number of TCR transcripts tracked closely with a T cell module score obtained from matched bulk RNA-seq. More than eight raw reads, on average, carried each unique TCR and UMI combination.

TCRdb used MiXCR to reprocess the 5' RACE reads, holding one entry per CDR3 protein. The sample carries roughly 2,000 distinct CDR3 sequences, less than 4% recorded once. Study-level points and caveats: Mutation tallies in tumors tracked expanded intratumoral alpha and beta TCR counts.

V lost 0 bases and J lost 3, with 9 bases in between. Germline CDR1 SGHNT, CDR2 YYREEE (reference sequence). The CDR3 has 14 amino acids. Time point meaning: sample taken at primary tumor resection. Unsorted tumor, nontumor lung tissue or cryopreserved PBMC supplied the whole RNA. The clonotype originates from a female donor with early-stage non-small cell lung cancer. The gene calls are TRBV5-4 and TRBJ2-5, with D unclear. Material: lung tumor tissue, obtained at surgery. The CDR3 nucleotides are TGTGCCAGCAGCTTGGTCGGCCGAGAAGAGACCCAGTACTTC. This sequence encodes CASSLVGREETQYF. The full variable domain, rest sourced from reference TRBV5-4 and TRBJ2-5, is ETGVTQSPTHLIKTRGQQVTLRCSSQSGHNTVSWYQQALGQGPQFIFQYYREEENGRGNFPPRFSGLQFPNYSSELNVNALELDDSALYLCASSLVGREETQYFGPGTRLLVL.